Shown below are 12 T cell receptor beta chains from a single sample sequenced in a study of post-analysis software for immune sequencing data. General study points: Controls showed lower frequencies than patients for a few TRBV segments, and TRBV5-6, TRBV5-1 and TRBV20-1 were among these.

Unique molecular identifiers were carried by the TCR beta cDNA libraries. From the PCR reads, TCRdb called clonotypes with MiXCR, one entry per CDR3 protein. The data show about 770,000 distinct CDR3 sequences, with roughly 50% seen just once and just under 5% held by the top ten. For these receptors, no antigen is known. The sample consisted of blood. The receptors were gathered from a girl between 5 and 17 years old with multiple sclerosis.

The rearrangement joins TRBV6-2 or TRBV6-3 to TRBJ2-1; 7 bases are shared with TRBD2. The junction had 16 bases not matched to a gene; V was cut back by 5 bases and J by 0 bases. The CDR3 totals 19 residues. Per germline, CDR1 MNHEY and CDR2 SVGEGT. The CDR3 nucleotides read TGTGCCAGCAGTCCCTCATGGGGCGGGAGCGTCCGCTCCTACAATGAGCAGTTCTTC. Amino acids: CASSPSWGGSVRSYNEQFF.

The V gene is TRBV7-2, the J gene TRBJ2-5; 8 nucleotides align to TRBD1. The germline CDR1 and CDR2 sequences are SGHTA and FQGNSA. This CDR3 spans 14 amino acids. J lost 5 bases, V lost 5 bases, and 7 bases had no gene match. The CDR3 reads CASSLGQVSETQYF. For the CDR3, the DNA is TGTGCCAGCAGCCTGGGACAGGTCTCGGAGACCCAGTACTTC.

This clonotype showed up just a few times. The gene calls are TRBV20-1 and TRBJ2-7; 10 nucleotides line up with TRBD2. Germline CDR1 and CDR2: DFQATT and SNEGSKA (reference sequence). V gave up 8 bases and J gave up 7 bases; unmatched junction bases: 23. This CDR3 comprises 17 residues. The CDR3 loop is CSSARFLASGSLLEQYF. In DNA form, the CDR3 reads TGCAGTAGTGCTAGGTTTCTGGCTAGCGGGAGCTTATTGGAGCAGTACTTC.

The chain joins TRBV24-1 to TRBJ2-7; TRBD1 is a possible D gene (6 bases). Between the trimmed V and J ends, which lost 7 bases and 2 bases, there was a span of 11 bases. Germline CDR1 reads KGHDR; CDR2 reads SFDVKD. The CDR3 runs to 13 residues. The CDR3 loop reads CATSPGHTYEQYF. The CDR3 nucleotides are TGTGCCACCAGCCCGGGACATACCTACGAGCAGTACTTC.

This clonotype was counted only a few times. This chain joins TRBV4-1 and TRBJ2-4; 7 nucleotides align to TRBD1. TRBJ2-7 matches the DNA end more closely, so the J call is doubtful. The CDR3 runs to 15 residues. Germline CDR1 reads MGHRA; CDR2 reads YSYEKL. This CDR3 reads CASSQQDRASYEQYF. CDR3 DNA: TGCGCCAGCAGCCAACAAGACAGGGCCTCCTACGAGCAGTACTTC.

CDR3 coding DNA: TGTGCCAGCAGCCCCGGGACGACCAAAAACATTCAGTACTTC. Translated: CASSPGTTKNIQYF. The chain is built from TRBV11-3 and TRBJ2-4; the D gene could be TRBD1 or TRBD2 (5 bases each). Germline values: CDR1 SGHNT, CDR2 YENEEA. The germline V and J ends were trimmed by 5 bases and 2 bases, with 10 bases remaining between them. This CDR3 spans 14 amino acids. The entire variable domain, with the rest obtained from reference TRBV11-3 and TRBJ2-4, is as follows: EAGVVQSPRYKIIEKKQPVAFWCNPISGHNTLYWYLQNLGQGPELLIRYENEEAVDDSQLPKDRFSAERLKGVDSTLKIQPAELGDSAVYLCASSPGTTKNIQYFGAGTRLSVL.

The chain links TRBV30 to TRBJ2-6; no firm D call. CDR1 and CDR2 from the germline V gene are GTSNPN and SVGIG (reference sequence). Deletions cut 1 base from V and 3 bases from J, with 4 bases between. The length of the CDR3 is 13 residues. The CDR3 loop is CAWSGLGANVLTF. In DNA, the CDR3 is TGTGCCTGGAGTGGGCTTGGGGCCAACGTCCTGACTTTC.

The chain uses TRBV13 and TRBJ2-5; TRBD2 is a possible D gene (6 bases). Trimming cost V 11 bases and J 1 base, with 14 bases left between them. The CDR3 extends over 13 amino acids. Germline CDR1 and CDR2: PRHDT and FYEKMQ (reference sequence). CDR3 amino acids: CACSRGGQETQYF. CDR3 DNA: TGTGCCTGCTCTCGGGGAGGCCAAGAGACCCAGTACTTC.

The CDR3 DNA reads TGCAGTGCCGAATCCGGCTCCCTCAACTATGGCTACACCTTC. It is translated as CSAESGSLNYGYTF. The V gene is TRBV20-1, the J gene TRBJ1-2; D ambiguous. The CDR3 length is 14 residues. Between the trimmed V and J ends, which lost 6 bases and 2 bases, there was a span of 16 bases. From germline, CDR1 is DFQATT and CDR2 SNEGSKA (reference sequence).

The CDR3 reads CASSGKGEETQYF. The CDR3 DNA follows: TGTGCCAGCAGTGGAAAAGGGGAGGAGACCCAGTACTTC. V is TRBV7-3 and J is TRBJ2-5; D may correspond to TRBD1 or TRBD2 (5 bases each). Germline values: CDR1 SGHTA, CDR2 FQGTGA. V gave up 6 bases and J gave up 5 bases, with 13 bases separating them. The CDR3 has 13 residues.

This rearrangement joins TRBV28 to TRBJ2-3; no clear D gene. V lost 6 bases to trimming and J lost 2 bases, with 12 bases between them. Looked up from germline, CDR1 is MDHEN and CDR2 is SYDVKM. There are 14 residues in the CDR3. The CDR3 loop is CASSFVQATDTQYF. CDR3 nucleotides: TGTGCCAGCAGCTTCGTTCAGGCCACAGATACGCAGTATTTT.

This clonotype was seen a handful of times. J is TRBJ1-2 and V is TRBV6-5, with 8 bases that match TRBD1. The CDR3 covers 15 residues. Germline trimming cut 0 bases from V and 4 bases from J; bases unmatched to any gene: 4. Germline V gives CDR1 MNHEY, CDR2 SVGAGI. The CDR3 nucleotides read TGTGCCAGCAGTTACTCTCAGGGGGCAACCTATGGCTACACCTTC. Amino acids: CASSYSQGATYGYTF.